This TCR beta chain is from a study of blood T cell repertoires in COVID-19. Clones were read by immunoSEQ multiplex PCR, and TCRdb kept only the in-frame ones, dropping some. The sample shows about 73,000 clones, about four fifths of them seen only once. The TCR comes from a human donor in a cohort sampled during active COVID-19. Sequencing input: peripheral blood.

CDR3 loop: CASSFGTSGGAGTQYF. CDR3 coding DNA: TGTGCCAGCAGTTTTGGGACTAGCGGGGGGGCGGGTACGCAGTATTTT. The chain carries TRBV27 and TRBJ2-3, with TRBD2 matching over 16 bases. CDR1 is MNHEY and CDR2 is SMNVEV in the germline V gene (reference sequence). V shed 3 bases and J 8 bases; nucleotides not matched to a gene: 5. This CDR3 is built from 16 residues.